Each of the 12 T cell receptor beta chains below was sequenced from the same sample in a study of spatial heterogeneity in lung cancer. Study conclusions and caveats: Counts that tracked tumor mutation counts were those of expanded intratumoral alpha and beta TCRs.

Indicated time point: sample taken at primary tumor resection. Each CDR3 protein gets one entry after TCRdb re-called the 5' RACE reads with MiXCR. Altogether around 11,000 distinct CDR3 sequences are present, about 12% being singletons, with the ten largest covering approximately 12%. For these receptors, no antigen is known. This sample comprised lung tumor tissue, obtained at surgery. Receptors originate from a female donor with early-stage non-small cell lung cancer.

In this sample, this clonotype turned up many times. The chain links TRBV2 to TRBJ1-5, with TRBD1 matching 11 bases. The CDR3 sequence is 14 residues long. Per the germline V gene, CDR1 is SNHLY and CDR2 is FYNNEI. J was trimmed by 3 bases and V by 6 bases; bases with no gene match: 1. For the CDR3, the DNA is TGTGCCAGCAGGGGACAGGGGGACAATCAGCCCCAGCATTTT. Amino acids: CASRGQGDNQPQHF.

The V gene is TRBV10-3, the J gene TRBJ2-3; weak D call: TRBD2 (7 bases). CDR1 is ENHRY, CDR2 SYGVKD, per germline. V dropped 9 bases and J dropped 2 bases, with 18 bases sitting between them. This CDR3 comprises 15 residues. The CDR3 is CAITAGAANTDTQYF. The CDR3 bases are TGTGCCATTACCGCGGGGGCCGCTAACACAGATACGCAGTATTTT.

This clonotype was recorded at least ten times. The chain couples TRBV4-3 to TRBJ2-7, with D uncertain. V was cut by 0 bases and J by 3 bases, with 9 bases left in between. Germline CDR1 and CDR2: LGHNA and YSLEER. The CDR3 contains 14 residues. The chain's CDR3 is CASSQDHQSYEQYF. The CDR3 coding sequence is TGCGCCAGCAGCCAAGATCACCAGAGCTACGAGCAGTACTTC.

The table lists this clonotype with many counts. The V gene is TRBV20-1, the J gene TRBJ1-5; TRBD1 matches at 9 bases. The ends lost 6 bases at V and 7 bases at J; junction bases unmatched: 7. CDR3 length equals 13 residues. CDR1 is DFQATT, CDR2 SNEGSKA, per germline (reference sequence). CDR3: CSADRGMGQPQHF. DNA of the CDR3: TGCAGTGCGGACAGGGGAATGGGGCAGCCCCAGCATTTT.

This chain uses TRBV14 with TRBJ1-1; no definite D call. Trimming removed 4 bases at V and 1 base at J, with 10 bases between. Germline assignment: CDR1 SGHDN and CDR2 FVKESK. The CDR3 is 14 amino acids. CDR3 protein: CASSRQFRNTEAFF. The CDR3 nucleotides read TGTGCCAGCAGCCGACAATTCAGGAACACTGAAGCTTTCTTT.

The genes are TRBV5-6 and TRBJ2-7, with D tentatively TRBD2 (6 bases). Germline loops: CDR1 SGHDT, CDR2 YYEEEE. Trimming stripped 2 bases from V and 2 bases from J, with 20 bases between. This CDR3 region has 17 residues. CDR3 sequence reads: CASSLKWLAFLPYEQYF. CDR3 coding DNA: TGTGCCAGCAGCTTAAAATGGCTAGCGTTCCTACCCTACGAGCAGTACTTC.

In its sample, this clonotype was seen many times. The chain couples TRBV19 to TRBJ2-5; 14 bases align to TRBD2. Germline V gene lookup returns CDR1 LNHDA and CDR2 SQIVND (reference sequence). The CDR3 covers 16 residues. The J segment lost 5 bases and the V segment lost 6 bases, leaving 8 bases of the junction unmatched. The DNA of the CDR3 is TGTGCCAGTAGCCCCCCGGGACTAGCGGGAGTCGAGACCCAGTACTTC. Protein sequence: CASSPPGLAGVETQYF.

The chain recombines TRBV25-1 with TRBJ2-7; TRBD2 matches at 11 bases. CDR3 size: 16 residues. Germline V gene lookup returns CDR1 MGHDK and CDR2 SYGVNS. After removal of 1 base from V and 7 bases from J, the junction contained 9 bases not matched to a gene. The CDR3 protein is CASSEWVAGGPEEQYF. Here the CDR3 DNA reads TGTGCCAGCAGTGAATGGGTAGCGGGAGGGCCGGAAGAGCAGTACTTC.

By sample fraction, this clonotype is medium-sized. This chain links TRBV5-1 with TRBJ1-1; a possible D gene is TRBD1 (6 bases). CDR1 and CDR2 from the germline V gene are SGHRS and YFSETQ. Trimming pared 3 bases from V and 4 bases from J, leaving 25 bases between. CDR3 length equals 18 residues. CDR3 coding DNA: TGCGCCAGCAGCTCCGTCGGACAGATTTATACTCTTGGCACTGAAGCTTTCTTT. It yields the protein CASSSVGQIYTLGTEAFF.

The chain employs TRBV27 and TRBJ2-3; no firm D call. Germline V gives CDR1 MNHEY, CDR2 SMNVEV (reference sequence). The CDR3 runs 16 residues. Trimming took 8 bases from V and 2 from J, leaving 20 bases between them. CDR3 DNA sequence: TGTGCCAGCTCACCACCGGCGTTAGGTTACACAGATACGCAGTATTTT. This encodes CASSPPALGYTDTQYF.

This clonotype was detected ten times or more. This rearrangement joins TRBV29-1 to TRBJ1-1; D is uncertain. The germline CDR1 and CDR2 sequences are SQVTM and ANQGSEA. The CDR3 has 13 amino acids. V gave up 1 base and J gave up 5 bases, with 11 bases separating them. The CDR3 spells CSVEVGPGTEAFF. In DNA, the CDR3 is TGCAGCGTTGAAGTAGGGCCGGGGACTGAAGCTTTCTTT. The variable domain in full, with the rest retrieved from reference TRBV29-1 and TRBJ1-1, is SAVISQKPSRDICQRGTSLTIQCQVDSQVTMMFWYRQQPGQSLTLIATANQGSEATYESGFVIDKFPISRPNLTFSTLTVSNMSPEDSSIYLCSVEVGPGTEAFFGQGTRLTVV.

In this sample, this clonotype is medium-sized. The V gene is TRBV4-3, the J gene TRBJ2-1; D could derive from TRBD1 or TRBD2 (5 bases each). Germline-derived CDR1 and CDR2 are LGHNA and YSLEER. Trimming removed 4 bases from V and 9 bases from J, with 19 bases in between. The CDR3 has 15 residues. The CDR3 nucleotides are TGCGCCAGCAGCCCCCTACACGGGCCGGGGCCTGAGCAGTTCTTC. Amino acids: CASSPLHGPGPEQFF.